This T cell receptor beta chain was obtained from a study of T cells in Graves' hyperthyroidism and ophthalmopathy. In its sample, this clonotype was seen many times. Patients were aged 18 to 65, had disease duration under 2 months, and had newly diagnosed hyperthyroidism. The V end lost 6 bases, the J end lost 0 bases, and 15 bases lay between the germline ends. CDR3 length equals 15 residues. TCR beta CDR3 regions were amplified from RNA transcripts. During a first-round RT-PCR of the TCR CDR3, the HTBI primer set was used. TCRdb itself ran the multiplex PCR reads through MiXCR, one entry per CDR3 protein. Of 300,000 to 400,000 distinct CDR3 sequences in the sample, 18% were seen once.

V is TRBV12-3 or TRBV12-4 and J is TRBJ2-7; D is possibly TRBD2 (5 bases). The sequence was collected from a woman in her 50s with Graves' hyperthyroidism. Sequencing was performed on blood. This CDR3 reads CASSKDFANSYEQYF. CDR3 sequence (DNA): TGTGCCAGCAGCAAGGACTTTGCGAACTCCTACGAGCAGTACTTC.